This TCR beta chain derives from a study of Ad26.COV2.S vaccination and SARS-CoV-2 variants (dated by TCRdb to the early 2020s). For the study in its entirety: Vaccine-arm donors were drawn from COV1001, a multicentre, randomized, double-blind, placebo-controlled phase I-IIa trial of Ad26.COV2.S in healthy adults. Ad26.COV2.S was given intramuscularly at 5x10^10 or 1x10^11 viral particles, as a single shot or as two shots 56 days apart. TCRbeta repertoire sequencing was used to assess the specificity and breadth of SARS-CoV-2-reactive T cell receptors after Ad26.COV2.S vaccination. Participants in the trial were split at random into five groups of five each, receiving low-dose or high-dose Ad26.COV2.S once or twice, or else placebo on both occasions. The TCR-sequenced set comprised approximately 32 samples: about 19 Ad26.COV2.S vaccine recipients, 5 placebo recipients and 8 SARS-CoV-2 convalescent individuals. Investigators did not know the trial group allocation while performing experiments and assessing outcomes.

Overall results and qualifications from the work: Comparing responses between vaccine doses or regimens was not something the study was powered to do. After vaccination, substantial breadth of spike-specific CD8+ and CD4+ T cell responses was reported. The authors noted that total T cell responses may have been underestimated by the TCR breadth and depth analyses. Vaccine and placebo recipients had similar non-spike TCR breadth, a finding consistent with the vaccine containing only spike. Higher spike-specific TCR breadth was observed in Ad26.COV2.S recipients than in placebo recipients (P = 0.0014).

The germline V gene encodes CDR1 SGHRS and CDR2 YFSETQ. Ends trimmed: V by 2 bases, J by 3 bases; bases unmatched to a gene: 2. The CDR3 holds 14 amino acids from the cysteine to the phenylalanine. CDR3 DNA is the only sequence kept; it has 42 bases, read in frame from the first base. As concerns this clone: The target of this receptor is not known. Per-nucleotide qualities are absent, and no much larger clonotype sits a single base away.

The label giving this sample's treatment or condition can be read as: some 20 received Ad26.COV2.S at low or high dose, single or two shots; several received placebo; per-sample allocation not given. For vaccine and placebo recipients, the sequenced repertoires came from samples collected on day 63 after the first injection. Between 29 July and 7 August 2020, Cohort 1b enrolled around 24 adults aged 18-55 years at one site in Boston, USA. Ad26.COV2.S was a replication-incompetent adenovirus type 26 vector that expressed a prefusion-stabilized SARS-CoV-2 spike protein derived from the original Wuhan strain. TCRbeta CDR3 regions were sequenced with the immunoSEQ Assay. After extraction, genomic DNA underwent amplification by bias-controlled multiplex PCR, followed by high-throughput sequencing. Regarding the original processing steps: To quantify the absolute abundance of every unique TCRbeta CDR3 region, sequences were collapsed and filtered. T cell fraction was estimated by normalization of TCRbeta template counts to usable DNA, with usable DNA being measured through amplification of reference genes present in all nucleated cells. Repertoire TCRs were annotated as SARS-CoV-2-specific by exact matching of V gene, CDR3 amino acid sequence and J gene to a known reactive TCR set. The reference SARS-CoV-2 TCR set was derived from MIRA and filtered for enrichment in COVID-19-positive ImmuneCODE repertoires, a step that removed public or cross-reactive TCRs. Based on the MIRA antigens, annotated TCRs were further analysed at the level of specific ORF or position within ORF. Breadth was defined as annotated unique rearrangements over total unique productive rearrangements; depth was the summed frequency of those rearrangements. Two-sided Wilcoxon rank-sum tests were used to compare TCR breadth between groups. The immuneACCESS repertoire file appears here via TCRdb, limited to in-frame rearrangements. These files lack a portion of the clones; in checked studies, under half of the deficit traces to unresolved V genes, and the cause of the others is not known. V and J calls and clone size come straight from that table; D and trimming were deduced from the DNA. Within this sample are a few hundred thousand clones, with approximately 87% of them counted one time only. The top ten constitute about 3.5% of the sample.

This specimen was peripheral blood, taken in a trial of Ad26.COV2.S vaccine versus placebo. The chain was built from TRBV5-1 and TRBJ1-1; 9 middle bases align to TRBD1. This TCR was recovered from a person between 18 and 65 years old who received the Ad26.COV2.S COVID-19 vaccine or a placebo. The DNA sequence is given as TGCGCCAGCAGCTTTCGGACAGGGGACACTGAAGCTTTCTTT. It is translated as CASSFRTGDTEAFF.